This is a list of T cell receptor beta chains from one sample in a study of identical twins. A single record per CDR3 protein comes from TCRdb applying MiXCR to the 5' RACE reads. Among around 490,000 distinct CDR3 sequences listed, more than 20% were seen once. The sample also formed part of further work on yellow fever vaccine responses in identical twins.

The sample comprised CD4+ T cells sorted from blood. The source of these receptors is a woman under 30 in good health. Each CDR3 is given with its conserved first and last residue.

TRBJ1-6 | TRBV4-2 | CASSQDSTYNSPLHF
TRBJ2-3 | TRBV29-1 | CSVLLAGFTDTQYF
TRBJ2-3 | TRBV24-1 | CATSDLGDNTDTQYF
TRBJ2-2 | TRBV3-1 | CASSPGGGQTGELFF
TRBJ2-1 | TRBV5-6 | CASSLTHVTSEQFF
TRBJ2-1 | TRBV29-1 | CSVIRGGGNEQFF
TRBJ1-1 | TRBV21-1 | CASRPYTGNTEAFF
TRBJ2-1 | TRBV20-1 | CSARGLAGGQEQFF
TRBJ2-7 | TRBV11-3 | CASRLDSGSYEQYF
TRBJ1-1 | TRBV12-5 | CASGLRRTEAFF
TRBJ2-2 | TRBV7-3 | CASSLFLGGTLAPGELFF
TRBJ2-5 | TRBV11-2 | CASRAPGTSQETQYF
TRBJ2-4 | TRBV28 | CASSSSYRDTAAQNIQYF
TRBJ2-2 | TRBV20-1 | CSASISNTGELFF
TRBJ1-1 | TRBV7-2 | CASTPGGLAEAFF
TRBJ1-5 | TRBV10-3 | CAISEQVTNQPQHF
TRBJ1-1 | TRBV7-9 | CASSLAGGQQGQAFF
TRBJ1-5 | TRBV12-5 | CASGLVQGNQPQHF
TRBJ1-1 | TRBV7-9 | CASSLAELTEAFF
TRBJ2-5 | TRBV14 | CASSPIGSGIQETQYF
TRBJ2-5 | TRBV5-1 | CASTSRGETQYF
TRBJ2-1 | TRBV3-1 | CASSQAGNSGGAYNEQFF
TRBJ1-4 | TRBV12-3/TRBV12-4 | CASGQGATNEKLFF
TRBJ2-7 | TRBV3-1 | CASSQTGQTYEQYF
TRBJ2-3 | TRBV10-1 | CASSLIAGGKDTQYF
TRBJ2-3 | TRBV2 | CASSDDQSTDTQYF
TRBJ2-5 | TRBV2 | CASSVSEMVETQYF
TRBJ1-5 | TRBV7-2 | CASSPGLFSNQPQHF
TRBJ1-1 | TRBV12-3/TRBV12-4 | CASSRRFMNTEAFF
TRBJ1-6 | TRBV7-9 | CASSSGVYNSPLHF
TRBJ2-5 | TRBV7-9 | CASSLGTGFVETQYF
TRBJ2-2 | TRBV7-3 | CASRTLANTGELFF
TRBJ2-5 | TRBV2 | CASKSAGGVRETQYF
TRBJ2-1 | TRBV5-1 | CASSLGAGEYNEQFF
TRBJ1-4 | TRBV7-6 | CASSPSGVGGTNEKLFF
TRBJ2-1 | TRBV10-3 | CAISDGRSGGPSGRNNEQFF
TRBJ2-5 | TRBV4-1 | CASSQAGGGLETQYF